Listed here are 21 T cell receptor beta chains from one sample, sequenced in a study of shared clonotypes between healthy human individuals. The method was immunoSEQ multiplex PCR; TCRdb's version includes in-frame clones alone and lacks a portion of them. The sample lists some 2.1 million clones; over 85% were seen once. CD45RO-negative CD8 cells positively selected for CCR7 made up the naive population, which excluded terminally differentiated effector memory CD45RA+ cells. Sequenced input: naive CD8+ T cells from PBMCs. These receptors all come from a man between 18 and 35 years old in good health. Some clones in this sample may be carry-over from other donors' samples.

The rearrangement joins TRBV19 to TRBJ1-2; 7 bases match TRBD1. With 6 bases clipped from V and 1 base from J, the junction kept 8 bases outside the gene matches. The CDR3 length is 15 residues. CDR1 and CDR2 (germline): LNHDA, SQIVND (reference sequence). The CDR3 reads CASRPTRDSNYGYTF. As DNA, the CDR3 is TGTGCCAGTAGGCCGACCCGGGACAGTAACTATGGCTACACCTTC.

CDR3 loop: CASNPRGKETQYF. CDR3 nucleotides: TGTGCCAGCAATCCCAGGGGGAAAGAGACCCAGTACTTC. The rearrangement joins TRBV11-2 to TRBJ2-5; 7 bases align to TRBD1. V lost 7 bases to trimming and J lost 3 bases; unmatched junction nucleotides: 5. Germline-derived CDR1 and CDR2 are SGHAT and FQNNGV. The length of the CDR3 is 13 residues.

This clone was seen just once. V usage is TRBV23-1 and J usage is TRBJ2-2; D gene unclear. TRBV23-1 is assigned to the ORF class and has an uncertain function. Trimming stripped 3 bases from V and 2 bases from J, with 16 bases between. This CDR3 has 17 amino acids. CDR3 nucleotides: TGCGCCAGCAGTCACAGTACGGGCACTCCTAACACCGGGGAGCTGTTTTTT. Encoded protein: CASSHSTGTPNTGELFF.

The chain couples TRBV18 to TRBJ2-1, with TRBD2 matching over 8 bases. Unmatched junction bases numbered 8, after V lost 3 bases and J lost 7 bases. CDR3 length: 15 amino acids. CDR1 KGHSH and CDR2 LQKENI come from the germline V gene. CDR3 nucleotides: TGTGCCAGCTCACCGCCTGGCGGGAGGCTGAATGAGCAGTTCTTC. Translation: CASSPPGGRLNEQFF.

The chain employs TRBV6-5 and TRBJ2-1; D call uncertain. V was cut by 6 bases and J by 13 bases, with 25 bases left in between. This CDR3 contains 15 residues. CDR1 and CDR2 (germline): MNHEY, SVGAGI. As DNA, the CDR3 is TGTGCCAGCAGCCCCGGATCCTCGCCGGCAGAGACACAGTTCTTC. It codes for CASSPGSSPAETQFF.

This clone was seen a single time. The J gene is TRBJ2-7, the V gene TRBV5-1; 8 bases agree with TRBD1. This CDR3 is 15 amino acids long. CDR1 is SGHRS and CDR2 is YFSETQ in the germline V gene. J lost 4 bases, V lost 2 bases, and 8 bases had no gene match. CDR3 residues: CASSFFQGARYEQYF. The CDR3 DNA reads TGCGCCAGCAGCTTTTTTCAGGGGGCGCGTTACGAGCAGTACTTC.

The chain employs TRBV15 and TRBJ2-7, with 10 positions matching TRBD1. Trimming at V came to 0 bases and at J to 0 bases, leaving 2 bases not matched to a gene. Germline CDR1 reads LNHNV; CDR2 reads YYDKDF (reference sequence). This CDR3 is built from 16 residues. The CDR3 DNA follows: TGTGCCACCAGCAGAGAAGACAGGGGGCCCTCCTACGAGCAGTACTTC. It translates to CATSREDRGPSYEQYF.

This sequence joins TRBV27 and TRBJ2-3; D is perhaps TRBD2 (5 bases). The CDR3 length is 18 residues. Germline CDR1 and CDR2: MNHEY and SMNVEV (reference sequence). Trimming left V 0 bases short and J 0 bases short, with 16 bases between. The CDR3 DNA reads TGTGCCAGCAGTTTATCACCTACTCGACGGGGTAGCACAGATACGCAGTATTTT. Translation: CASSLSPTRRGSTDTQYF.

To note about this clone: Without the conserved terminal phenylalanine or tryptophan, this CDR3 likely stems from a read error. The limits of the CDR3 on the DNA are not certain, so only TCRdb's listed CDR3 is given. The chain carries TRBV2 and TRBJ1-2. CDR1 is SNHLY, CDR2 FYNNEI, per germline. The CDR3 has 13 amino acids, counting both end residues. CDR3 loop: CASSEGRASRGTL.

This chain links TRBV9 with TRBJ1-1, with D perhaps TRBD1 (5 bases). This CDR3 spans 14 amino acids. Germline CDR1 and CDR2: SGDLS and YYNGEE. V lost 2 bases to trimming and J lost 9 bases, with 17 bases between them. CDR3 nucleotides: TGTGCCAGCAGCGTCGCAGGGAAATTAACAAAAGCTTTCTTT. Encoded protein: CASSVAGKLTKAFF. Full variable domain (remainder filled in from reference TRBV9 and TRBJ1-1): DSGVTQTPKHLITATGQRVTLRCSPRSGDLSVYWYQQSLDQGLQFLIQYYNGEERAKGNILERFSAQQFPDLHSELNLSSLELGDSALYFCASSVAGKLTKAFFGQGTRLTVV.

The chain joins TRBV6-5 to TRBJ1-6; D perhaps matches TRBD1 (5 bases). The V gene's germline CDR1 is MNHEY and CDR2 SVGAGI. V was trimmed by 2 bases and J by 10 bases, leaving 15 bases between them. CDR3 size: 15 residues. CDR3 protein: CASSYIAGRESPLHF. The DNA of the CDR3 is TGTGCCAGCAGTTACATTGCAGGGAGAGAATCACCCCTCCACTTT.

V usage is TRBV7-9 and J usage is TRBJ2-7, with 7 bases matching TRBD1. V lost 5 bases to trimming and J lost 0 bases; unmatched junction nucleotides: 10. CDR1 and CDR2 (germline): SEHNR, FQNEAQ (reference sequence). This CDR3 is built from 16 residues. The CDR3 sequence: CASSPFGTVHSYEQYF. CDR3 DNA: TGTGCCAGCAGCCCTTTCGGGACAGTTCACTCCTACGAGCAGTACTTC.

The rearrangement uses TRBV6-4 and TRBJ1-2; D unresolved. Trimming took off 2 bases at V and 5 bases at J, with 6 bases between the two ends. Germline-derived CDR1 and CDR2 are MRHNA and SNTAGT. CDR3 length: 12 residues. CDR3 residues: CASSDPMYGYTF. For the CDR3, the DNA is TGTGCCAGCAGTGACCCGATGTATGGCTACACCTTC.

This clone was recorded once. V is TRBV6-1 and J is TRBJ1-3, with D maybe TRBD1 (5 bases). The germline CDR1 and CDR2 sequences are MNHNS and SASEGT. This CDR3 region has 15 residues. V lost 1 base to trimming and J lost 4 bases, with 11 bases between them. CDR3 sequence (DNA): TGTGCCAGCAGTGAAGTCGCAGGGTCGGGAAACACCATATATTTT. Its translation is CASSEVAGSGNTIYF.

V usage is TRBV6-1 and J usage is TRBJ2-7, with TRBD2 identical over 7 bases. CDR3 length: 14 residues. Germline V gives CDR1 MNHNS, CDR2 SASEGT. Germline trimming cut 8 bases from V and 1 base from J; bases unmatched to any gene: 8. For the CDR3, the DNA is TGTGCCAGCGGACCCCGGGGGGTTTCCTACGAGCAGTACTTC. Protein sequence: CASGPRGVSYEQYF.

As regards this clone: A much larger clone lies a single base off, so this may be a read error. The CDR3 DNA is TGTGCCAGCAGTGACAGGGCCACCGGGGAGCTGTTTTTT. Its protein product is CASSDRATGELFF. The chain links TRBV6-4 to TRBJ2-2; unclear D gene. The CDR3 length is 13 residues. V was clipped by 2 bases and J by 4 bases, with 5 bases between them. Per the germline V gene, CDR1 is MRHNA and CDR2 is SNTAGT.

As to this clone: Other DNA sequences of this sample code for an identical CDR3. V is TRBV9 and J is TRBJ1-1; 7 bases fit TRBD1. The CDR3 length is 14 residues. Unmatched junction bases numbered 4, after V lost 0 bases and J lost 5 bases. Germline V gene data show CDR1 as SGDLS and CDR2 as YYNGEE. In nucleotides, the CDR3 is TGTGCCAGCAGCGTAGGGCAGGGGGGAACTGAAGCTTTCTTT. Residues: CASSVGQGGTEAFF.

This chain links TRBV9 with TRBJ2-3, with 11 nucleotides matching TRBD2. CDR3 size: 16 residues. CDR1 is SGDLS and CDR2 is YYNGEE in the germline V gene. The trim removed 1 base at V and 1 base at J, leaving 2 bases unmatched. The CDR3 DNA sequence: TGTGCCAGCAGCGTACCGACTAGCGGGGGCACAGATACGCAGTATTTT. This gives the protein CASSVPTSGGTDTQYF.

A word on this clone: This CDR3 is also generated by other DNA sequences in the sample. The J gene is TRBJ2-7, the V gene TRBV27; 7 bases match TRBD1. The CDR3 runs to 16 residues. CDR1 is MNHEY, CDR2 SMNVEV, per germline (reference sequence). Trimming removed 6 bases from V and 2 bases from J; junction bases left unmatched: 13. The CDR3 loop is CASSLSPGTATYEQYF. The CDR3 DNA sequence: TGTGCCAGCAGCCTTAGCCCCGGGACAGCGACCTACGAGCAGTACTTC.

The chain joins TRBV6-5 to TRBJ1-3; D is ambiguous. Germline loops: CDR1 MNHEY, CDR2 SVGAGI. V dropped 0 bases and J dropped 2 bases, with 11 bases sitting between them. This CDR3 comprises 16 residues. The CDR3, as DNA: TGTGCCAGCAGTTACTCGGGCGGAGCTACTGGAAACACCATATATTTT. Residues: CASSYSGGATGNTIYF.

CDR3 nucleotide sequence: TGCGCCAGCAGCCAAGATAACGGCAGTGGCTACACCTTC. Translation gives CASSQDNGSGYTF. This sequence joins TRBV4-3 and TRBJ1-2; D ambiguous. The CDR3 is 13 residues long. CDR1 is LGHNA, CDR2 YSLEER, per germline. The ends were cut back, 0 bases at V and 7 bases at J, with 9 bases in the middle.